This TCR beta chain was identified in a study of T-cell memory formation after mild COVID-19. Study details: TCR clusters were mostly confined to one donor each. Study outcomes and limitations: Proof of SARS-CoV-2 specificity was absent for the second-wave clones that crested on day 37.

V shed 3 bases and J shed 6 bases, with 11 bases lying between them. CDR3 length: 13 amino acids. TCRdb passed the 5' RACE reads through MiXCR, listing each CDR3 protein once. The repertoire holds 500,000 to 550,000 distinct CDR3 sequences, with roughly 21% as singletons. This clonotype was seen more than once but under ten times. What it binds is not known. This chain joins TRBV12-3 or TRBV12-4 and TRBJ1-1; weak D call: TRBD1 (6 bases). The receptor was derived from an adult woman who had mild COVID-19 (a few samples of this study predate the infection). Cell type and time point are not known. Sequenced input: PBMCs or a T cell subset sorted from them (not recorded which). The CDR3 here is CASSFAGVAEAFF. CDR3 bases: TGTGCCAGCAGTTTCGCAGGGGTGGCTGAAGCTTTCTTT.